Below are 27 T cell receptor beta chains sequenced from a single sample in a study of cytomegalovirus exposure and HLA in healthy donors. Repertoires were generated with immunoSEQ multiplex PCR, while TCRdb's copy carries only in-frame clones and drops some. The sample holds more than 100,000 clones, 88% seen once. What was sequenced was PBMCs. The receptors stem from a man aged 25-45 years in good health and CMV-seronegative.

This clone has more than one count but fewer than ten. The chain couples TRBV27 to TRBJ2-7; D might be TRBD1 (6 bases). Trimming shortened V by 6 bases and J by 2 bases, and 11 bases separated the two germline ends. CDR1 is MNHEY and CDR2 is SMNVEV in the germline V gene (reference sequence). The CDR3 covers 13 residues. CDR3 DNA sequence: TGTGCCAGCAGCGGACAGTGGCCCTACGAGCAGTACTTC. Its translation: CASSGQWPYEQYF.

The chain couples TRBV7-9 to TRBJ1-1; 7 nucleotides match TRBD1. The germline gives CDR1 SEHNR, CDR2 FQNEAQ (reference sequence). CDR3 length: 16 amino acids. After removal of 5 bases from V and 5 bases from J, the junction contained 14 bases not matched to a gene. The chain's CDR3 is CASSAPAEGAETEAFF. The CDR3 DNA reads as TGTGCCAGCAGCGCCCCGGCCGAGGGGGCGGAAACTGAAGCTTTCTTT.

For this clone: Other DNA sequences in the same sample also yield this CDR3. This chain joins TRBV5-1 and TRBJ1-1; D possibly corresponds to TRBD1 (5 bases). The CDR3 runs to 13 residues. CDR1 SGHRS and CDR2 YFSETQ come from the germline V gene. V gave up 1 base and J gave up 1 base, with 5 bases separating them. The CDR3 loop reads CASSLTGNTEAFF. CDR3 DNA sequence: TGCGCCAGCAGCTTGACAGGGAACACTGAAGCTTTCTTT.

This chain uses TRBV11-2 with TRBJ2-7, with D possibly TRBD1 on 6 matching bases. The germline V gene has CDR1 SGHAT and CDR2 FQNNGV. The CDR3 length is 14 residues. Trimming shortened V by 5 bases and J by 6 bases, and 17 bases separated the two germline ends. The CDR3 reads CASSELGAMGEQYF. The CDR3 DNA reads as TGTGCCAGCAGCGAATTGGGGGCCATGGGCGAGCAGTACTTC.

This sequence joins TRBV5-1 and TRBJ2-3, with 12 bases aligning to TRBD2. The ends lost 2 bases at V and 7 bases at J; junction bases unmatched: 8. Germline V gene lookup returns CDR1 SGHRS and CDR2 YFSETQ. The CDR3 length is 16 residues. CDR3: CASSLTTSGRGYTQYF. The CDR3 DNA is TGCGCCAGCAGCTTAACGACTAGCGGGAGAGGCTATACGCAGTATTTT.

This chain links TRBV6-5 with TRBJ1-3, with 7 nucleotides matching TRBD1. CDR1 and CDR2 (germline): MNHEY, SVGAGI. Trimming at V came to 4 bases and at J to 3 bases, leaving 6 bases not matched to a gene. This CDR3 comprises 15 residues. In DNA, the CDR3 is TGTGCCAGCAGTTGGGCTACAGGGGTTGGAAACACCATATATTTT. As protein: CASSWATGVGNTIYF.

The CDR3 spells CASRRAVGGSQPQHF. In DNA, the CDR3 is TGTGCCAGCAGACGCGCGGTAGGTGGGAGTCAGCCCCAGCATTTT. The V and J genes are TRBV2 and TRBJ1-5; D is undetermined. V was shortened by 6 bases and J by 6 bases, with 18 bases between the two germline ends. CDR1 and CDR2 from the germline V gene are SNHLY and FYNNEI. This CDR3 is 15 amino acids long. Complete variable domain (other parts from reference TRBV2 and TRBJ1-5): EPEVTQTPSHQVTQMGQEVILRCVPISNHLYFYWYRQILGQKVEFLVSFYNNEISEKSEIFDDQFSVERPDGSNFTLKIRSTKLEDSAMYFCASRRAVGGSQPQHFGDGTRLSIL.

This clone was seen a single time. This CDR3 reads CASSLGQVSGYTF. DNA for the CDR3: TGTGCCAGCTCACTTGGACAGGTGTCCGGCTACACCTTC. This chain connects TRBV18 to TRBJ1-2; 7 nucleotides agree with TRBD1. Germline V lookup: CDR1 KGHSH, CDR2 LQKENI. Trimming cost V 4 bases and J 8 bases; bases outside gene matches: 7. The CDR3 has 13 amino acids.

The CDR3 is CASSLGGLAGGHEQYF. The CDR3 nucleotides read TGCGCCAGCAGCTTGGGGGGACTAGCGGGAGGGCACGAGCAGTACTTC. The rearrangement uses TRBV5-1 and TRBJ2-7; the match to TRBD2 covers 16 bases. The CDR3 is 16 amino acids. The germline V gene encodes CDR1 SGHRS and CDR2 YFSETQ. The V gene end was trimmed by 0 bases and the J gene end by 5 bases; junction bases not matched to a gene: 2.

This chain joins TRBV5-1 and TRBJ1-1; D perhaps matches TRBD1 (5 bases). With 4 bases removed from V and 3 bases from J, the gap between germline ends came to 22 bases. Germline V lookup: CDR1 SGHRS, CDR2 YFSETQ. The CDR3 is 17 amino acids. CDR3 residues: CASSPGGRVVADTEAFF. The CDR3 DNA is TGCGCCAGCAGCCCGGGGGGTCGGGTTGTGGCGGACACTGAAGCTTTCTTT.

This chain uses TRBV27 with TRBJ1-6, with a tentative D call TRBD1 (5 bases). Trimming removed 8 bases from V and 5 bases from J, with 10 bases in between. CDR3 length: 13 amino acids. CDR1 and CDR2 (germline): MNHEY, SMNVEV (reference sequence). In DNA, the CDR3 is TGTGCCAGCCAGACAGCTAATAATTCACCCCTCCACTTT. As protein: CASQTANNSPLHF.

The rearrangement joins TRBV6-1 to TRBJ2-1; 11 bases match TRBD2. Losses at the gene ends were 2 bases for V and 10 bases for J; bases not matched to a gene: 7. The germline gives CDR1 MNHNS, CDR2 SASEGT. This CDR3 has 15 amino acids. CDR3 amino acids: CASSERGLAAGEQFF. CDR3 DNA: TGTGCCAGCAGTGAAAGGGGACTAGCGGCGGGCGAGCAGTTCTTC.

CDR3 bases: TGTGCCGCCGGATTCCAGCGGGGTAGCCAAGAGACCCAGTACTTC. It yields the protein CAAGFQRGSQETQYF. The gene calls are TRBV19 and TRBJ2-5; TRBD2 agrees at 7 bases. The germline CDR1 and CDR2 sequences are LNHDA and SQIVND (reference sequence). The V gene end was trimmed by 11 bases and the J gene end by 1 base; junction bases not matched to a gene: 13. This CDR3 is 15 amino acids long. Full variable domain (missing parts from reference TRBV19 and TRBJ2-5): DGGITQSPKYLFRKEGQNVTLSCEQNLNHDAMYWYRQDPGQGLRLIYYSQIVNDFQKGDIAEGYSVSREKKESFPLTVTSAQKNPTAFYLCAAGFQRGSQETQYFGPGTRLLVL.

The J gene is TRBJ2-3, the V gene TRBV9; 8 nucleotides agree with TRBD2. CDR3 size: 17 residues. Trimming took 0 bases from V and 1 from J; bases not matched to a gene: 7. The germline V gene encodes CDR1 SGDLS and CDR2 YYNGEE. The CDR3 region is CASSVVGKAGGTDTQYF. CDR3 DNA sequence: TGTGCCAGCAGCGTAGTAGGTAAAGCGGGAGGCACAGATACGCAGTATTTT.

The gene calls are TRBV20-1 and TRBJ1-1; no reliable D call. CDR3 length: 11 amino acids. Germline loops: CDR1 DFQATT, CDR2 SNEGSKA (reference sequence). CDR3 sequence: CMRRRDTEAFF. DNA for the CDR3: TGCATGCGAAGGCGGGACACTGAAGCTTTCTTT.

This clone has a single count. For the CDR3, the DNA is TGTGCCAGCAGTGAACAATCTAGCGGGAGAATCCGGGAGCTGTTTTTT. Translated, it gives CASSEQSSGRIRELFF. The chain uses TRBV2 and TRBJ2-2; 10 bases are a match to TRBD2. The germline V gene has CDR1 SNHLY and CDR2 FYNNEI. This CDR3 is built from 16 residues. The V segment lost 2 bases and the J segment 9 bases; nucleotides outside the gene matches: 9.

This clone was observed once. V gene TRBV10-3 combines with J gene TRBJ2-1; tentatively, D is TRBD2 (5 bases). Germline V gene data show CDR1 as ENHRY and CDR2 as SYGVKD. V shed 11 bases and J shed 6 bases, with 17 bases lying between them. The CDR3 consists of 13 residues. CDR3 bases: TGTGCCGTATCTTCGGGGAAGGGCAATGAGCAGTTCTTC. This translates into CAVSSGKGNEQFF.

This rearrangement joins TRBV9 to TRBJ2-7, with TRBD1 matching over 7 bases. Germline V gene sequence: CDR1 SGDLS, CDR2 YYNGEE. There are 14 residues in the CDR3. Trimming removed 3 bases from V and 7 bases from J; junction bases left unmatched: 10. In nucleotides, the CDR3 is TGTGCCAGCAGCGGCCGGGACAGCGACTGGGAGCAGTACTTC. Residues: CASSGRDSDWEQYF.

V is TRBV7-6 and J is TRBJ2-2; D not resolved. The germline V gene has CDR1 SGHVS and CDR2 FNYEAQ. V lost 1 base, J lost 7 bases, and 16 bases lay in between. This CDR3 has 16 amino acids. The chain's CDR3 is CASSLEPPARRGELFF. CDR3 coding DNA: TGTGCCAGCAGCTTAGAGCCCCCGGCGCGGCGCGGGGAGCTGTTTTTT.

The chain is built from TRBV10-2 and TRBJ1-5, with a possible D match to TRBD1 (5 bases). This CDR3 comprises 13 residues. CDR1 is WSHSY and CDR2 is SAAADI in the germline V gene. Deletions cut 2 bases from V and 5 bases from J, with 7 bases between. The CDR3 DNA is TGCGCCAGCAGTGAGGACAGCTATCAGCCCCAGCATTTT. This gives the protein CASSEDSYQPQHF.

The chain employs TRBV12-2 and TRBJ2-1; TRBD1 is taken as the D call from the table, unchecked against the DNA. TRBV12-2 is an annotated pseudogene. This CDR3 spans 17 amino acids. This chain's CDR3 is CASRLAPPGQGKNEQFF. CDR3 nucleotides: TGTGCAAGTCGCTTGGCGCCTCCGGGACAGGGAAAAAATGAGCAGTTCTTC.

The J gene is TRBJ2-1, the V gene TRBV25-1; 8 nucleotides match TRBD2. J gave up 3 bases and V 6 bases, and 10 bases lay outside the gene matches. Per germline, CDR1 MGHDK and CDR2 SYGVNS. The CDR3 loop spans 16 amino acids. Written as DNA, the CDR3 is TGTGCCAGCAGAATTAGCGGGGCAGGGGTCTACAATGAGCAGTTCTTC. Residues: CASRISGAGVYNEQFF.

The chain links TRBV6-5 to TRBJ2-5; 8 bases align to TRBD1. Trimming removed 5 bases from V and 5 bases from J; junction bases left unmatched: 4. Per the germline V gene, CDR1 is MNHEY and CDR2 is SVGAGI. This CDR3 has 13 residues. CDR3 sequence (DNA): TGTGCCAGCAGTCGGACAGGGAGGGAGACCCAGTACTTC. Amino acid sequence: CASSRTGRETQYF.

The V call is TRBV4-2, the J call TRBJ2-1; a possible D gene is TRBD2 (5 bases). Deletions cut 2 bases from V and 12 bases from J, with 11 bases between. CDR1 and CDR2 from the germline V gene are LGHNA and YNFKEQ. There are 12 residues in the CDR3. CDR3 loop: CASSQPVEGQFF. The CDR3 DNA reads as TGTGCCAGCAGCCAACCCGTCGAGGGGCAGTTCTTC.

The chain carries TRBV28 and TRBJ2-6; weak D call: TRBD1 (5 bases). Germline assignment: CDR1 MDHEN and CDR2 SYDVKM. Trimming left V 8 bases short and J 1 base short, with 12 bases between. This CDR3 spans 15 amino acids. CDR3 bases: TGTGCCAGCCAGGATCCAGGGTCTGGGGCCAACGTCCTGACTTTC. Translating gives CASQDPGSGANVLTF.

The V call is TRBV5-4, the J call TRBJ1-3; D not certain. The CDR3 spans 15 residues. Germline CDR1 is SGHNT and CDR2 is YYREEE (reference sequence). With 1 base removed from V and 4 bases from J, the gap between germline ends came to 12 bases. CDR3 DNA: TGTGCCAGCAGCTTGTCAACGAGCGCCGGAAACACCATATATTTT. Translating it yields CASSLSTSAGNTIYF.

This chain uses TRBV27 with TRBJ2-5, with 7 nucleotides matching TRBD1. The CDR3 covers 16 residues. The trim removed 5 bases at V and 2 bases at J, leaving 11 bases unmatched. Looked up from germline, CDR1 is MNHEY and CDR2 is SMNVEV (reference sequence). The DNA for the CDR3 is TGTGCCAGCAGTCCTTTAATACAACAGGGGCAAGAGACCCAGTACTTC. This encodes CASSPLIQQGQETQYF.